This T cell receptor (beta chain) was retrieved from a study of regulatory T cells in long-lasting Graves disease. Time point defined: persistent/refractory GD, antithyroid drugs over 5 years with positive TRAb. RNA extracted from PBMCs served as the sequencing template. Roughly 9.9-milliliter peripheral blood samples went into EDTA tubes. The length of the CDR3 is 18 residues. Germline V gene sequence: CDR1 SGHTA, CDR2 FQGTGA. Between the trimmed V and J ends, which lost 9 bases and 0 bases, there was a span of 24 bases. General study findings and limits: TRBV28, TRBJ1-2 and TRBJ2-5 emerged as the favored segments in persistent disease.

Through Arm-PCR of CDR3 regions and iRepertoire HTBI primers, TCR beta libraries were built. In the original analysis: About 62 TRBV and 12 to 15 TRBJ segments were identified across samples. MiXCR, run by TCRdb on the multiplex PCR reads, gives a single entry per CDR3 protein. TCRdb, rather than the study authors, made the V and J calls. Counted here are 650,000 to 700,000 distinct CDR3 sequences, about 32% occurring once; the ten biggest clones make up about two fifths. Concerning this clonotype itself: The antigen remains undetermined.

The sequenced sample was peripheral blood mononuclear cells (PBMCs), obtained when the disease was refractory, from a patient treated with antithyroid drugs. The rearrangement joins TRBV7-3 to TRBJ1-3; D perhaps matches TRBD1 (6 bases). This sequence originates from a female donor with Graves disease. CDR3 nucleotide sequence: TGTGCCAGAACGACTGAAGAGGGGGAGGGAGACTCTGGAAACACCATATATTTT. Its protein is CARTTEEGEGDSGNTIYF.